This T cell receptor beta chain stems from a study of T cell repertoires in cytomegalovirus infection (dated by TCRdb to between 2018 and 2021). Background on the whole study: The HLA type of each donor mattered for the analysis, because public TCR beta signatures pointed to carriage of CMV infection along with the matching HLA type.

Of note for this clonotype: Its recognized antigen is unknown. Within one base of it there is no much larger clone, and no base qualities were kept.

Results and caveats for the whole study, not just this receptor: The ex vivo response was dominated by HLA-C-restricted CMV-specific TCR beta clonotypes, which also provided the single most frequent clonotype in two of eight donors. Carriers of CMV infection plus the relevant HLA type were discriminated by the cumulative frequency of public TCR beta family members in the study cohort and in an independent roughly 340-donor cohort.

The CDR3, from cysteine to phenylalanine, totals 17 residues. Solely the CDR3 DNA is kept, with 51 bases framed from the first base. V loses 5 bases of germline sequence and J loses 6 bases, and the interval between the two ends is 26 bases. CDR1 and CDR2 (MNHEY, SVGEGT) derive from the germline V gene. Sequencing used an Illumina HiSeq 1500. The raw public reads went through TCRdb reprocessing: fastp at Q25, MiXCR clone calling, in-frame beta chains kept. Rows are combined by CDR3 protein, so each entry shows the most common genes and DNA. The sample data list 100,000 or so distinct CDR3 sequences, and roughly a quarter of these were observed just once. About two fifths of the sample is taken by the ten largest.

This receptor was obtained from a human donor in good health (CMV status not recorded). Some clones in this sample may be carry-over from other donors' samples. The chain employs TRBV6-2 or TRBV6-3 and TRBJ2-7, with no confidently assigned D gene. Input material: CD8+ T cells from PBMCs. The DNA sequence reads TGTGCCAGCAGTCCCCTTGAATCGTGGGGTGGCTCCGCCGAGCAGTACTTC. It translates to CASSPLESWGGSAEQYF.